The clone carrying this T cell receptor (beta chain) showed up just once. These data are taken from a study of CD8+CD57+ T cells in acquired aplastic anemia. V shed 5 bases, J shed 5 bases, and the junction held 7 bases outside the gene matches. Germline CDR1 and CDR2: MGHDK and SYGVNS. The CDR3 has 15 residues. CDR3 and TCR beta VDJ profiling relied on a genomic DNA template. TCRdb re-derived calls from the reads in MiXCR, one entry per CDR3 protein. Of 200,000 or so distinct CDR3 sequences listed, about 64% were seen once; the top ten hold about 45%. Input material: sorted CD4+, CD8+, or CD8+CD57+ T cells (not recorded which) from PBMCs. The chain recombines TRBV25-1 with TRBJ2-1; 9 bases map to TRBD2. The TCR originated in a human donor with severe aplastic anemia or a healthy control (not recorded which). CDR3 amino acids: CASSLSSGVHNEQFF. The CDR3 region has the DNA TGTGCCAGCAGTCTTTCTAGCGGGGTTCACAATGAGCAGTTCTTC.